This TCR beta chain was sequenced in a study of blood T cell repertoires in COVID-19. This CDR3 region has 14 residues. Germline CDR1 SGHRS, CDR2 YFSETQ. V dropped 2 bases and J dropped 6 bases, with 15 bases sitting between them. Here immunoSEQ multiplex PCR was the method, and the copy in TCRdb shows in-frame clones only, minus some. This sample has approximately 120,000 clones, with around 88% found just once. The clonotype was recovered from a human donor with acute or convalescent COVID-19. The donor label of this sample is uncertain. The sample comprised peripheral blood. The V gene is TRBV5-1, the J gene TRBJ2-7, with TRBD1 as a possible D gene (6 bases). The DNA of the CDR3 is TGCGCCAGCAGCTTACAGGGTTACTTTAGCGAGCAGTACTTC. This gives the protein CASSLQGYFSEQYF.